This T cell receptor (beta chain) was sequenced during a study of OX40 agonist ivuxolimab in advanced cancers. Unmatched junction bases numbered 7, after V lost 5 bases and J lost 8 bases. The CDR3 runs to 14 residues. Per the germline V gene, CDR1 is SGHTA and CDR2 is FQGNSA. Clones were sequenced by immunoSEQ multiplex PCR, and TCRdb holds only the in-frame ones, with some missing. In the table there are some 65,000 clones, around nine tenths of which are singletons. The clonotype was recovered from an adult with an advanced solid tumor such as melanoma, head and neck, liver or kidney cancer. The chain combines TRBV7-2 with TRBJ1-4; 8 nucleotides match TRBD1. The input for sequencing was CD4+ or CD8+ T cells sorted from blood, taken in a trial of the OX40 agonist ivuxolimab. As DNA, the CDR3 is TGTGCCAGCAGCACGACAGGGGTGAGGGAAAAACTGTTTTTT. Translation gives CASSTTGVREKLFF.